This T cell receptor (beta chain) was captured in a study of cytomegalovirus exposure and HLA in healthy donors. Primers included in the PCR were 60 Vbeta and 13 Jbeta primers. In the authors' workflow: Later, an analysis found approximately 80 million unique TCR beta chains, and about 10 million of these were shared. The method was immunoSEQ multiplex PCR; TCRdb's version includes in-frame clones alone and lacks a portion of them. V, J and clone size derive from that table, while D and trimming were established from the DNA sequence. This sample has roughly 180,000 clones, with 70% to 90% found just once. Study-wide findings and caveats: A few CMV-associated chains were confirmed in vitro to be specific for CMV antigens. Reportedly, HLA-A and HLA-B alleles of most subjects were accurately predicted from TCR beta.

The V segment lost 6 bases and the J segment 8 bases; nucleotides outside the gene matches: 2. CDR3 length equals 11 residues. Per the germline V gene, CDR1 is DFQATT and CDR2 is SNEGSKA (reference sequence). Worth noting for this clone: The antigen remains unidentified.

Material for sequencing was PBMCs. The chain is built from TRBV20-1 and TRBJ2-1; TRBD2 matches at 9 bases. The sequence came from a male donor in good health and CMV-seronegative. CDR3 amino acids: CSAGTSYEQFF. The CDR3 DNA follows: TGCAGTGCCGGGACTAGCTATGAGCAGTTCTTC.